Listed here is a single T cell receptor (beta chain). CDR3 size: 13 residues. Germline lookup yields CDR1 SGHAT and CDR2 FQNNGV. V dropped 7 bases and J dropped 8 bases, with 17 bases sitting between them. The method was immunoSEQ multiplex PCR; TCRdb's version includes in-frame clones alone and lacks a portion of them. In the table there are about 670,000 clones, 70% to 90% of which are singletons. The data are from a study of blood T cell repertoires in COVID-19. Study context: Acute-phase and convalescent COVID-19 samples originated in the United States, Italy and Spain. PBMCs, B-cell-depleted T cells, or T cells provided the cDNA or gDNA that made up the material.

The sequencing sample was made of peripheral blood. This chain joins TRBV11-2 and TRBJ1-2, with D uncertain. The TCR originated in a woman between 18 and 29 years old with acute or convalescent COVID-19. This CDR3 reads CASTPPGGIGYTF. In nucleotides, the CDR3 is TGTGCCAGCACCCCGCCGGGAGGGATAGGCTACACCTTC.